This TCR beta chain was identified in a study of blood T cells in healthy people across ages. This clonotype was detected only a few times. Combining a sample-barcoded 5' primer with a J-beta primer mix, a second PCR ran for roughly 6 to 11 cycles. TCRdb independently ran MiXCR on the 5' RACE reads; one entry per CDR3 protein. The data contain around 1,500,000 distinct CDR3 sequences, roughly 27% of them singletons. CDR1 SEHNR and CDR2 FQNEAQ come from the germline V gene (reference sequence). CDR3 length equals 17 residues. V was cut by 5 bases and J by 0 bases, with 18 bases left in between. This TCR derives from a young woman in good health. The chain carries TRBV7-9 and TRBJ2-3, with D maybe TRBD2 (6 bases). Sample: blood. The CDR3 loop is CASSHDPTRASTDTQYF. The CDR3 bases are TGTGCCAGCAGCCATGACCCGACTAGGGCAAGCACAGATACGCAGTATTTT.